This entry lists 28 T cell receptor beta chains sequenced from one sample in a study of Ad26.COV2.S vaccination and SARS-CoV-2 variants. TCRdb's copy holds only in-frame clones and misses some; the assay was immunoSEQ multiplex PCR. Among more than 350,000 clones listed, approximately 92% were seen once. The treatment here: approximately 18 received Ad26.COV2.S at low or high dose, single or two shots; about 5 received placebo; per-sample allocation not given. Samples analyzed were those drawn on day 63 after the first vaccine or placebo injection. The source material was peripheral blood, sampled in a trial of Ad26.COV2.S vaccine versus placebo. Receptors were obtained from a person between 18 and 59 years old who received the Ad26.COV2.S COVID-19 vaccine or a placebo.

The chain is built from TRBV5-1 and TRBJ2-1, with TRBD2 matching over 14 bases. The CDR3 has 16 amino acids. J lost 8 bases, V lost 4 bases, and 8 bases had no gene match. CDR1 is SGHRS, CDR2 YFSETQ, per germline. Written as DNA, the CDR3 is TGCGCCAGCAGCAAGACTAGCGGGAGGGCCGCTTATGAGCAGTTCTTC. This encodes CASSKTSGRAAYEQFF.

This sequence joins TRBV19 and TRBJ2-7, with a weak D call TRBD1 (5 bases). V was shortened by 3 bases and J by 5 bases, with 17 bases between the two germline ends. In germline, CDR1 is LNHDA, CDR2 SQIVND (reference sequence). This CDR3 is built from 15 residues. The CDR3 region is CASSIGRDRSHEQYF. The CDR3 DNA reads as TGTGCCAGTAGTATCGGCAGGGATCGTTCTCACGAGCAGTACTTC.

This clone was detected only once. CDR3 nucleotide sequence: TGCGCCAGCAGCCCTCTCGGTCCTCTATACAATGAGCAGTTCTTC. This encodes CASSPLGPLYNEQFF. The J gene is TRBJ2-1, the V gene TRBV5-1; D is ambiguous. From germline, CDR1 is SGHRS and CDR2 YFSETQ. The V gene lost 4 bases and the J gene lost 4 bases, with 15 bases spanning the gap. This CDR3 is built from 15 residues.

The chain recombines TRBV18 with TRBJ1-1; perhaps TRBD1 as D (5 bases). V was clipped by 6 bases and J by 1 base, with 15 bases between them. The V gene's germline CDR1 is KGHSH and CDR2 LQKENI. This CDR3 region has 15 residues. Written as DNA, the CDR3 is TGTGCCAGCTCGACTGGGGGGTCTGGGAACACTGAAGCTTTCTTT. Translated, it gives CASSTGGSGNTEAFF.

This clone was seen once. The V and J genes are TRBV28 and TRBJ2-1; 11 nucleotides match TRBD2. CDR1 MDHEN and CDR2 SYDVKM come from the germline V gene. The J segment lost 4 bases and the V segment lost 6 bases, leaving 17 bases of the junction unmatched. This CDR3 contains 19 residues. Here the CDR3 DNA reads TGTGCCAGCAGCCGTCGCCCGGGGCTAGCGGGAGGTGGATACAATGAGCAGTTCTTC. It translates to CASSRRPGLAGGGYNEQFF.

CDR3 sequence: CASSLRQGNSNQPQHF. The DNA of the CDR3 is TGTGCCAGCAGTTTGCGACAGGGGAATAGCAATCAGCCCCAGCATTTT. The genes are TRBV27 and TRBJ1-5; TRBD1 agrees at 8 bases. The CDR3 extends over 16 amino acids. Germline CDR1 reads MNHEY; CDR2 reads SMNVEV (reference sequence). J was trimmed by 0 bases and V by 3 bases; bases with no gene match: 4.

The gene calls are TRBV5-1 and TRBJ1-1; TRBD1 matches at 8 bases. This CDR3 contains 14 residues. The ends lost 0 bases at V and 7 bases at J; junction bases unmatched: 5. CDR1 and CDR2 from the germline V gene are SGHRS and YFSETQ. The chain's CDR3 is CASSLGQGAIEAFF. CDR3 bases: TGCGCCAGCAGCTTGGGGCAGGGGGCAATTGAAGCTTTCTTT. Using reference TRBV5-1 and TRBJ1-1 for the parts outside the CDR3, the full variable domain is KAGVTQTPRYLIKTRGQQVTLSCSPISGHRSVSWYQQTPGQGLQFLFEYFSETQRNKGNFPGRFSGRQFSNSRSEMNVSTLELGDSALYLCASSLGQGAIEAFFGQGTRLTVV.

The chain carries TRBV27 and TRBJ2-3, with 7 positions matching TRBD1. The V gene's germline CDR1 is MNHEY and CDR2 SMNVEV (reference sequence). V was clipped by 6 bases and J by 4 bases; unmatched bases: 10. The CDR3 sequence is 15 residues long. The CDR3 coding sequence is TGTGCCAGCAGGCCCCTCAACAGGGGCGCAGATACGCAGTATTTT. As protein: CASRPLNRGADTQYF.

The rearrangement joins TRBV24-1 to TRBJ2-7; D is possibly TRBD1 (8 bases). Trimming left V 2 bases short and J 7 bases short, with 17 bases between. CDR1 and CDR2 (germline): KGHDR, SFDVKD. CDR3 length equals 15 residues. CDR3 bases: TGTGCCACCAGTGATTCAGGCAGGGGGCGGGAGGAGCAGTACTTC. Translating it yields CATSDSGRGREEQYF.

This clone was counted a few times. The rearrangement links TRBV30 to TRBJ1-1; D is perhaps TRBD1 (6 bases). Germline V gives CDR1 GTSNPN, CDR2 SVGIG (reference sequence). This CDR3 has 14 residues. Trimming took off 3 bases at V and 1 base at J, with 12 bases between the two ends. The CDR3 sequence is CAWRQKGQNTEAFF. The DNA of the CDR3 is TGTGCCTGGAGACAGAAGGGACAGAACACTGAAGCTTTCTTT.

CDR3 residues: CASSPSGTNTGELFF. The CDR3 DNA is TGTGCCAGCAGCCCGAGCGGGACGAACACCGGGGAGCTGTTTTTT. V gene TRBV5-5 combines with J gene TRBJ2-2, with TRBD2 matching over 7 bases. The V gene's germline CDR1 is SGHKS and CDR2 YYEKEE (reference sequence). Germline trimming cut 4 bases from V and 0 bases from J; bases unmatched to any gene: 3. There are 15 residues in the CDR3.

The sample holds one count of this clone. This sequence joins TRBV6-5 and TRBJ2-1; 7 positions agree with TRBD2. Looked up from germline, CDR1 is MNHEY and CDR2 is SVGAGI. The trim removed 8 bases at V and 7 bases at J, leaving 11 bases unmatched. The CDR3 runs to 14 residues. This CDR3 reads CASGLAVRSNEQFF. For the CDR3, the DNA is TGTGCCAGCGGCCTAGCGGTCCGAAGTAATGAGCAGTTCTTC.

The chain has TRBV28 and TRBJ2-3; TRBD1 might be the D (5 bases). The CDR3 contains 15 residues. The V and J ends lost 3 bases and 2 bases respectively, with 12 bases between them. Germline V gives CDR1 MDHEN, CDR2 SYDVKM. DNA of the CDR3: TGTGCCAGCAGTTTTTACAGGCCCTTCACAGATACGCAGTATTTT. Its translation: CASSFYRPFTDTQYF.

V gene TRBV6-5 combines with J gene TRBJ1-2; D is unresolved. CDR3 size: 13 residues. Germline V gene sequence: CDR1 MNHEY, CDR2 SVGAGI. Trimming took 6 bases from V and 1 from J, leaving 9 bases between them. CDR3 nucleotides: TGTGCCAGCAGGGCGGACGGTAACTATGGCTACACCTTC. The encoded protein is CASRADGNYGYTF.

The chain is built from TRBV9 and TRBJ2-3; 9 bases agree with TRBD2. The length of the CDR3 is 16 residues. Germline V gene sequence: CDR1 SGDLS, CDR2 YYNGEE. With V trimmed by 0 bases and J by 2 bases, 4 bases remained unmatched. This chain's CDR3 is CASSVASGAHTDTQYF. The CDR3 region has the DNA TGTGCCAGCAGCGTAGCTAGCGGGGCCCACACAGATACGCAGTATTTT.

The chain links TRBV7-9 to TRBJ2-1; D is ambiguous. The CDR3 covers 16 residues. In germline, CDR1 is SEHNR, CDR2 FQNEAQ (reference sequence). Trimming removed 7 bases at V and 0 bases at J, with 16 bases between. The CDR3, as DNA: TGTGCCAGCACCAATTCCGCGACGGACTCCTACAATGAGCAGTTCTTC. This codes for CASTNSATDSYNEQFF. The whole variable domain, remainder taken from reference TRBV7-9 and TRBJ2-1, is DTGVSQNPRHKITKRGQNVTFRCDPISEHNRLYWYRQTLGQGPEFLTYFQNEAQLEKSRLLSDRFSAERPKGSFSTLEIQRTEQGDSAMYLCASTNSATDSYNEQFFGPGTRLTVL.

This chain uses TRBV9 with TRBJ2-5; 7 bases line up with TRBD2. V lost 4 bases and J lost 2; bases outside the gene matches: 8. This CDR3 is 15 amino acids long. Germline V gene sequence: CDR1 SGDLS, CDR2 YYNGEE. The CDR3 DNA reads TGTGCCAGCAGCTTGGGACTAAACTATCAAGAGACCCAGTACTTC. Encoded protein: CASSLGLNYQETQYF.

The chain recombines TRBV9 with TRBJ1-1, with D possibly TRBD1 on 5 matching bases. Germline V gene data show CDR1 as SGDLS and CDR2 as YYNGEE. The CDR3 is 13 residues long. Trimming removed 4 bases at V and 0 bases at J, with 7 bases between. This CDR3 is CASSRQLNTEAFF. The CDR3 DNA sequence: TGTGCCAGCAGCCGACAGTTGAACACTGAAGCTTTCTTT.

This chain links TRBV7-9 with TRBJ1-1; 7 bases map to TRBD1. The length of the CDR3 is 15 residues. Germline V lookup: CDR1 SEHNR, CDR2 FQNEAQ (reference sequence). V dropped 5 bases and J dropped 4; count of bases not matched to a gene: 10. The CDR3 loop is CASSTRDSQATEAFF. The CDR3 coding sequence is TGTGCCAGCAGCACCCGGGACAGTCAGGCCACTGAAGCTTTCTTT. The variable domain in full, with the rest retrieved from reference TRBV7-9 and TRBJ1-1, is DTGVSQNPRHKITKRGQNVTFRCDPISEHNRLYWYRQTLGQGPEFLTYFQNEAQLEKSRLLSDRFSAERPKGSFSTLEIQRTEQGDSAMYLCASSTRDSQATEAFFGQGTRLTVV.

The chain is built from TRBV5-4 and TRBJ2-2; the D gene could be TRBD1 or TRBD2 (5 bases each). V gave up 4 bases and J gave up 4 bases, with 17 bases separating them. CDR3 length: 16 amino acids. Germline V gene data show CDR1 as SGHNT and CDR2 as YYREEE (reference sequence). In DNA form, the CDR3 reads TGTGCCAGCAGCGGGGGAAAGGGGCAGGGCACCGGGGAGCTGTTTTTT. Protein: CASSGGKGQGTGELFF.

The chain joins TRBV12-5 to TRBJ2-2; unclear D gene. Germline V gives CDR1 LGHNT, CDR2 FRNRAP. V gave up 2 bases and J gave up 6 bases, with 19 bases separating them. The CDR3 is 17 residues long. CDR3 sequence reads: CASGLQVRIEHPGELFF. The CDR3 nucleotides read TGTGCTAGTGGTTTGCAGGTCAGAATTGAACACCCCGGGGAGCTGTTTTTT. The full variable domain, with the rest looked up from reference TRBV12-5 and TRBJ2-2, is DARVTQTPRHKVTEMGQEVTMRCQPILGHNTVFWYRQTMMQGLELLAYFRNRAPLDDSGMPKDRFSAEMPDATLATLKIQPSEPRDSAVYFCASGLQVRIEHPGELFFGEGSRLTVL.

This chain uses TRBV2 with TRBJ2-7; TRBD2 matches at 13 bases. Germline trimming cut 6 bases from V and 1 base from J; bases unmatched to any gene: 15. Germline CDR1 SNHLY, CDR2 FYNNEI. The CDR3 spans 19 residues. CDR3 sequence reads: CASRELGRRTSGRSYEQYF. The CDR3 bases are TGTGCCAGCAGGGAACTGGGGCGTAGGACTAGCGGGAGATCCTACGAGCAGTACTTC.

The CDR3: CASSAASGSSYEQYF. CDR3 DNA: TGTGCCAGCAGCGCCGCAAGCGGGAGCTCCTACGAGCAGTACTTC. The rearrangement links TRBV9 to TRBJ2-7; TRBD2 agrees at 8 bases. Losses at the gene ends were 3 bases for V and 0 bases for J; bases not matched to a gene: 5. Germline assignment: CDR1 SGDLS and CDR2 YYNGEE. The CDR3 length is 15 residues.

The table lists this clone with a count of one. V is TRBV27 and J is TRBJ1-1; no reliable D call. The germline V gene has CDR1 MNHEY and CDR2 SMNVEV (reference sequence). V was pared by 8 bases and J by 10 bases, with 14 bases between. The CDR3 runs 11 residues. Here the CDR3 DNA reads TGTGCCAGCTCGATCGGCGATGTAGCTTTCTTT. Encoded protein: CASSIGDVAFF.

This clone occurred once. In nucleotides, the CDR3 is TGTGCCAGCAGCCCTAGCGGGAGACTGAGCGAGCAGTACTTC. It is translated as CASSPSGRLSEQYF. This chain connects TRBV3-1 (or the pseudogene TRBV3-2) to TRBJ2-7, with 10 bases matching TRBD2. The length of the CDR3 is 14 residues. Germline CDR1 LGHDT, CDR2 YNNKEL (reference sequence). V shed 4 bases and J 6 bases; nucleotides not matched to a gene: 6.

The CDR3, as DNA: TGTGCCAGCAGTTACTCGATGAACAGGGAGGTAGATACGCAGTATTTT. Protein sequence: CASSYSMNREVDTQYF. This chain joins TRBV6-6 and TRBJ2-3, with D perhaps being TRBD1 or TRBD2 (6 bases each). The germline gives CDR1 MNHNY, CDR2 SVGAGI (reference sequence). V gave up 0 bases and J gave up 5 bases, with 15 bases separating them. The CDR3 runs to 16 residues.

The chain combines TRBV11-2 with TRBJ1-2; D remains ambiguous. Germline CDR1 is SGHAT and CDR2 is FQNNGV. This CDR3 has 15 amino acids. The germline V and J ends were trimmed by 3 bases and 4 bases, with 15 bases remaining between them. CDR3 nucleotide sequence: TGTGCCAGCAGCTTGGGGTCGGGGTCCCCCTATGGCTACACCTTC. Translating it yields CASSLGSGSPYGYTF. Supplemented by reference TRBV11-2 and TRBJ1-2, the full variable domain reads EAGVAQSPRYKIIEKRQSVAFWCNPISGHATLYWYQQILGQGPKLLIQFQNNGVVDDSQLPKDRFSAERLKGVDSTLKIQPAKLEDSAVYLCASSLGSGSPYGYTFGSGTRLTVV.

As concerns this clone: The sample contains more than one DNA sequence encoding this CDR3. This rearrangement joins TRBV5-1 to TRBJ2-2; 7 bases fit TRBD2. V lost 0 bases, J lost 3 bases, and 2 bases stayed unmatched. The CDR3 has 15 residues. Germline V gives CDR1 SGHRS, CDR2 YFSETQ. This CDR3 reads CASSLDRGDTGELFF. The CDR3, as DNA: TGCGCCAGCAGCTTGGATCGGGGGGACACCGGGGAGCTGTTTTTT.